This T cell receptor (beta chain) was observed in a study of T cells after posttransplantation cyclophosphamide. The study, taken as a whole, reports: After PTCy, TRB diversity resembled that of CNI/methotrexate controls.

V was pared by 3 bases and J by 4 bases, with 8 bases of the junction left unmatched. Germline values: CDR1 MDHEN, CDR2 SYDVKM. The CDR3 has 16 residues. This clone was observed many times. Its matching antigen is unknown. TCRdb keeps only in-frame clones here, not all; method: immunoSEQ multiplex PCR. The sample was found to contain about 40,000 clones, and every one recurs. This related bone marrow graft donor gave peripheral blood on the day of marrow donation. This TCR derives from a woman aged 45-65 years in good health and a related stem cell transplant donor. The chain recombines TRBV28 with TRBJ1-3; TRBD1 aligns across 8 bases. Sequenced input: PBMCs. In DNA form, the CDR3 reads TGTGCCAGCAGTTTCATTTCAGGGGGCATCGGAAACACCATATATTTT. Translation: CASSFISGGIGNTIYF.